These 5 T cell receptor beta chains share one sample of origin, sequenced in a study of T cell repertoires in cytomegalovirus infection. TCRdb called the reads again in MiXCR, with one record for every CDR3 protein. The sample includes around 450,000 distinct CDR3 sequences, about 33% seen only once; the top ten take approximately 15%. The specimen was PBMCs. The receptors come from a human donor in good health (CMV status not recorded). Some clones in this sample may be carry-over from other donors' samples.

V and J are TRBV6-5 and TRBJ2-6; possibly TRBD1 for D (6 bases). The germline V and J ends were trimmed by 4 bases and 0 bases, with 7 bases remaining between them. Germline CDR1 is MNHEY and CDR2 is SVGAGI. The CDR3 totals 15 residues. The CDR3 protein is CASSWTASGANVLTF. For the CDR3, the DNA is TGTGCCAGCAGTTGGACAGCCTCTGGGGCCAACGTCCTGACTTTC.

About this clonotype itself: The CDR3 ends on some other residue instead of the conserved phenylalanine or tryptophan, so this is likely a read error. This chain links TRBV5-1 with TRBJ1-5; no clear D. Germline V CDR1 and CDR2: SGHRS, YFSETQ. V was shortened by 2 bases and J by 3 bases, with 12 bases between the two germline ends. The CDR3 runs 15 residues. The CDR3 nucleotides are TGCGCCAGCAGCTTAGACGCCGGATCCAATCAGCCCCAGCATTGT. Its protein product is CASSLDAGSNQPQHC.

V is TRBV5-6 and J is TRBJ2-5; D remains ambiguous. The length of the CDR3 is 12 residues. Germline V gene data show CDR1 as SGHDT and CDR2 as YYEEEE. Trimming left V 0 bases short and J 6 bases short, with 6 bases between. This CDR3 is CASSLGDQTQYF. CDR3 in DNA: TGTGCCAGCAGCTTGGGGGATCAGACCCAGTACTTC.

V gene TRBV4-2 combines with J gene TRBJ1-1; D ambiguous. The CDR3 spans 16 residues. Looked up from germline, CDR1 is LGHNA and CDR2 is YNFKEQ. Trimming removed 0 bases at V and 1 base at J, with 12 bases between. The CDR3: CASSQEAGAANTEAFF. The CDR3, as DNA: TGTGCCAGCAGCCAAGAGGCAGGAGCAGCGAACACTGAAGCTTTCTTT.

The genes are TRBV12-5 and TRBJ2-5; D remains ambiguous. V was pared by 6 bases and J by 1 base, with 15 bases between. This CDR3 comprises 15 residues. Germline V gene sequence: CDR1 LGHNT, CDR2 FRNRAP. The CDR3 here is CASGSWVTSQETQYF. CDR3 nucleotides: TGTGCTAGTGGCTCCTGGGTGACTTCCCAAGAGACCCAGTACTTC.